The T cell receptor beta chain under discussion was sequenced for a study of blood T cell repertoires in COVID-19. Data came from immunoSEQ multiplex PCR; TCRdb stores just in-frame clones and leaves some out. The data hold approximately 250,000 clones, with roughly 85% observed a single time. The length of the CDR3 is 14 residues. Looked up from germline, CDR1 is MNHNY and CDR2 is SVGAGI (reference sequence). Unmatched junction bases numbered 4, after V lost 8 bases and J lost 3 bases. This clonotype originated in a man aged 60 to 75 who had recovered from COVID-19. The sequencing input was peripheral blood. The V and J genes are TRBV6-6 and TRBJ2-2, with 9 bases aligning to TRBD2. As DNA, the CDR3 is TGTGCCAGCTGGCCTAGCGGGGACACCGGGGAGCTGTTTTTT. Translating it yields CASWPSGDTGELFF.